This entry describes one T cell receptor beta chain. Its antigen is still unknown. Reverse transcribed after extraction, RNA yielded cDNA as the sequencing template. The table came from immunoSEQ multiplex PCR; TCRdb's copy has only in-frame clones and leaves some out. The repertoire holds more than 200,000 clones, with approximately 61% as singletons. This sample is part of a study of CD8+ T cells in alopecia areata. Across the study: Tofacitinib was taken orally by treated patients, and the dose was 5 to 10 mg twice daily.

Findings and limits, study-wide: Among the cells sequenced in scalp samples are also the resident alphabeta T cells of normal skin.

Germline CDR1 is SGDLS and CDR2 is YYNGEE. This CDR3 contains 16 residues. V was pared by 1 base and J by 6 bases, with 18 bases between. This TCR came from a human donor with alopecia areata. This chain uses TRBV9 with TRBJ2-3, with D possibly being TRBD2 (5 bases). The sequencing here drew on CD4+ T cells sorted from blood, taken at week 0. CDR3 in DNA: TGTGCCAGCAGCGTATACATCGGGATCGTGGCCGATACGCAGTATTTT. Amino acids: CASSVYIGIVADTQYF.